The sequence of this T cell receptor beta chain was determined in a study of T cell changes during pregnancy in multiple sclerosis. The sample holds one count of this clone. The table came from immunoSEQ multiplex PCR; TCRdb's copy has only in-frame clones and leaves some out. The repertoire holds 40,000 or so clones, with about 90% as singletons. This CDR3 region has 15 residues. The V gene's germline CDR1 is LNHDA and CDR2 SQIVND (reference sequence). With 10 bases clipped from V and 0 bases from J, the junction kept 11 bases outside the gene matches. Sequences were derived from CD8+ T cells from peripheral blood mononuclear cells, sampled in the first trimester of pregnancy. The chain uses TRBV19 and TRBJ1-1; 7 nucleotides line up with TRBD1. The sequence was collected from a female donor with multiple sclerosis, enrolled in a pregnancy study. CDR3 DNA: TGTGCCACCATCGAGACAGGGAGAGTGAACACTGAAGCTTTCTTT. Translation: CATIETGRVNTEAFF.